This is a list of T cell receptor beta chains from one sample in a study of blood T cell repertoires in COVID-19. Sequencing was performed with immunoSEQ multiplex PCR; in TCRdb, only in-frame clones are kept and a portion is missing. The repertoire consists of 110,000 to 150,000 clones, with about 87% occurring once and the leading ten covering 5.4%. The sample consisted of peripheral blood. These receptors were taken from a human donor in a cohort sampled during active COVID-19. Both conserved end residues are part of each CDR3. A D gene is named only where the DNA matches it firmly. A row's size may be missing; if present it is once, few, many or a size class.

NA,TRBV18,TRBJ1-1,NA,TGTGCCAGCTCCTATACCGGGTCGAACACTGAAGCTTTCTTT,CASSYTGSNTEAFF
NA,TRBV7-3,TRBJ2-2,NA,TGTGCCAGCAGCTTAATTGCGACACCGAACACCGGGGAGCTGTTTTTT,CASSLIATPNTGELFF
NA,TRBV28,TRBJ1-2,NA,TGTGCCAGCAGAACCGCGGGGGGCGACTATGGCTACACCTTC,CASRTAGGDYGYTF
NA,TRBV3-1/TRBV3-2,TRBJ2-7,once,TGTGCCAGCAGCCAACTGGGTACTGGGGGCGCGGCGGAGCAGTACTTC,CASSQLGTGGAAEQYF
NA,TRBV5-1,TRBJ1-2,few,TGCGCCAGCAGCTTGGGCGGGGGCGACTATGGCTACACCTTC,CASSLGGGDYGYTF
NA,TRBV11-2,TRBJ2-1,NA,TGTGCCAGCAGCTTAGATTTTCAGGGCCGCCGTGAGCAGTTCTTC,CASSLDFQGRREQFF
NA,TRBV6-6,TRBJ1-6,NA,TGTGCCAGCAGTACCCCCGGTCGATCACCCCTCCACTTT,CASSTPGRSPLHF
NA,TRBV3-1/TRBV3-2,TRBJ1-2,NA,TGTGCCAGCAGCCAAGGGCAGGGCATCTATGGCTACACCTTC,CASSQGQGIYGYTF
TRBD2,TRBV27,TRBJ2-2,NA,TGTGCCAGCAGTTTATCCCCAAGCGGGGGAGACACCGGGGAGCTGTTTTTT,CASSLSPSGGDTGELFF
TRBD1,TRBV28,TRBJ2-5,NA,TGTGCCAGCAGTCACGGGACAGGGGGAGAAGAGACCCAGTACTTC,CASSHGTGGEETQYF
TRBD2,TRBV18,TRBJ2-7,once,TGTGCCAGCTCACTAGCGGGAGGGAGTTCCTACGAGCAGTACTTC,CASSLAGGSSYEQYF
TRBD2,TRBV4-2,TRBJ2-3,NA,TGTGCCAGCAGCCCCAAGGGTCGAGCGGGAGAGAGCACAGATACGCAGTATTTT,CASSPKGRAGESTDTQYF
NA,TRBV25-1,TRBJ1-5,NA,TGTGCCAAATCGGAACAGGGTCACAATCAGCCCCAGCATTTT,CAKSEQGHNQPQHF
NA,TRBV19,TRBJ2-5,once,TGTGCCAGTAGTTCCCAGGGTGTTGGGGAGACCCAGTACTTC,CASSSQGVGETQYF
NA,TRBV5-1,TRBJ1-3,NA,TGCGCCAGCAGCTTGGCGCCAGGGGCTGGAAACACCATATATTTT,CASSLAPGAGNTIYF
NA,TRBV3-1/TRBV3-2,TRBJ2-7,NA,TGTGCCAGCAGCCAAGATAGCGAAAATCCCTACGAGCAGTACTTC,CASSQDSENPYEQYF
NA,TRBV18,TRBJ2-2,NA,TGTGCCAGCTCACCAATTCTACCTGGGGCAGGGCCGTCCGGGGAGCTGTTTTTT,CASSPILPGAGPSGELFF
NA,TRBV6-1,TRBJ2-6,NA,TGTGCCAGCAGTGACCCCCCGGGCTCTGGGGCCAACGTCCTGACTTTC,CASSDPPGSGANVLTF
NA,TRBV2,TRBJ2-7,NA,TGTGCCAGCATCTCAACCTCCAGGGGTTACGAGCAGTACTTC,CASISTSRGYEQYF
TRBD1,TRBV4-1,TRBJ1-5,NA,TGCGCCAGCAGCCAAGAAGCCTTTCACAGGGGTAGCAATCAGCCCCAGCATTTT,CASSQEAFHRGSNQPQHF
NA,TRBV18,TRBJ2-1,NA,TGTGCCAGCTCATCCGGGACAGCGGGCGATGAGCAGTTCTTC,CASSSGTAGDEQFF
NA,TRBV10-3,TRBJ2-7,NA,TGTGCCATCAGTGTTAGAGGGTGGAGTCCCGAGCAGTACTTC,CAISVRGWSPEQYF
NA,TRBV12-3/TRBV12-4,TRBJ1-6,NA,TGTGCCAGCAGTCCCATCGGGGATTCACCCCTCCACTTT,CASSPIGDSPLHF
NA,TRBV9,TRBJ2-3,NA,TGTGCCAGCAGCGTAGAAGCGAGCGGGGATACGCAGTATTTT,CASSVEASGDTQYF
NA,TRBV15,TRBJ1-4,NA,TGTGCCACCAGCAGAGATGGGAGACAGGCGCGAAATGAAAAACTGTTTTTT,CATSRDGRQARNEKLFF
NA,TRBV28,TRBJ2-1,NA,TGTGCCAGCAGTTTCAGCCAGCGGGCCAACAATGAGCAGTTCTTC,CASSFSQRANNEQFF
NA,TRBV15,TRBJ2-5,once,TGTGCCACCAGCATAAACCGAGGTTCAGAGACCCAGTACTTC,CATSINRGSETQYF
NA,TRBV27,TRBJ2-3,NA,TGTGCCAGCAGCCCTCTGGGGGGTGGCACAGATACGCAGTATTTT,CASSPLGGGTDTQYF
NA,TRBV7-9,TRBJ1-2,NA,TGTGCCAGCAGCGTACGGACAGCCTATGGCTACACCTTC,CASSVRTAYGYTF
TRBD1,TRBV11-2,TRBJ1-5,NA,TGTGCCAGCAGCCTGGGACAGGGGGGGAATCAGCCCCAGCATTTT,CASSLGQGGNQPQHF
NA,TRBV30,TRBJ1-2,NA,TGTGCCTGGACCCCGGCGGGGTATCATGGCTATGGCTACACCTTC,CAWTPAGYHGYGYTF
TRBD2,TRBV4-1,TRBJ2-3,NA,TGCGCCAGCAGCCAAGCCGGGACTAGAGGGGATACGCAGTATTTT,CASSQAGTRGDTQYF
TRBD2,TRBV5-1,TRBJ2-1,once,TGCGCCAGCAGCTTGGTAGCGGGAGGGCCAGGGTACTCCTACAATGAGCAGTTCTTC,CASSLVAGGPGYSYNEQFF
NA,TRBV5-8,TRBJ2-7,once,TGTGCCAGCAGCTATCGTGCAACAGGGCTCTACGAGCAGTACTTC,CASSYRATGLYEQYF
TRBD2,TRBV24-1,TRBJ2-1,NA,TGTGCCACCGCAGGCGGGGGAGTGGGGTCCTACAATGAGCAGTTCTTC,CATAGGGVGSYNEQFF
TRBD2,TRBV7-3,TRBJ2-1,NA,TGTGCCAGCAGCTTTCTAGCGGTCGGTAGTCATGAGCAGTTCTTC,CASSFLAVGSHEQFF
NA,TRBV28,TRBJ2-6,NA,TGTGCCAGCAGTTCAACGAGCTCTGGGGCCAACGTCCTGACTTTC,CASSSTSSGANVLTF
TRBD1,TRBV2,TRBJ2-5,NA,TGTGCCAGCAGCGTACGACAGGGCCTAGAGACCCAGTACTTC,CASSVRQGLETQYF
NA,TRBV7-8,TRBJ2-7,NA,TGTGCCAGCAGCTTCCCCGCAGGGGGGAAATACTTC,CASSFPAGGKYF
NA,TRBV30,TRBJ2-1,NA,TGTGCCTGGAGTGTACTCAGGAACAATGAGCAGTTCTTC,CAWSVLRNNEQFF
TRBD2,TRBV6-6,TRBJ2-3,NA,TGTGCCAGCAGCTCCCCCCGGGAGGGCGGGAGGACCGTGGTAGATACGCAGTATTTT,CASSSPREGGRTVVDTQYF
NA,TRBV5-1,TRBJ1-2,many,TGCGCCAGCAGTCGTAGACAGGATGGGGGCTACACCTTC,CASSRRQDGGYTF
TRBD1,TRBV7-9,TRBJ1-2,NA,TGTGCCAGCAGCCACAACCGGGACAGAAAATATGGCTACACCTTC,CASSHNRDRKYGYTF
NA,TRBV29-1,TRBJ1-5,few,TGCAGCGCCAGACAGGCGGGGGACAATCAGCCCCAGCATTTT,CSARQAGDNQPQHF
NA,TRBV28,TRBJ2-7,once,TGTGCCAGCAGAGGCGGGGGCGCGAGAGGACTTTACGAGCAGTACTTC,CASRGGGARGLYEQYF
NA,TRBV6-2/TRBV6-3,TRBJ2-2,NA,TGTGCCAGCAATTATGACAGGTCTTGGGTCGGGGAGCTGTTTTTT,CASNYDRSWVGELFF
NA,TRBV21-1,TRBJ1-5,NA,TGTGCCAGCAGCTACCCCGGGACAGGGGAGGGTCAGCCCCAGCATTTT,CASSYPGTGEGQPQHF
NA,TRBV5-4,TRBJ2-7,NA,TGTGCCAGCAGCGGAAGACTAGAACCCGAGCAGTACTTC,CASSGRLEPEQYF
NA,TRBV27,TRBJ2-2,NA,TGTGCCAGCAGTTTTCACCCCGGGACCGGGGAGCTGTTTTTT,CASSFHPGTGELFF
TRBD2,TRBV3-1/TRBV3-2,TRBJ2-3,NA,TGTGCCAGCAGCGGAGGACTAGCGCACCGCACAGATACGCAGTATTTT,CASSGGLAHRTDTQYF
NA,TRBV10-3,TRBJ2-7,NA,TGTGCCACCACCTCCCAGAGCGGTGAATGGGGGCAGTACTTC,CATTSQSGEWGQYF
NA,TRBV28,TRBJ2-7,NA,TGTGCCAGCAGTCCCCGGACAGCCGAGCAGTACTTC,CASSPRTAEQYF
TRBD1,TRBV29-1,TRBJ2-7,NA,TGCAGCGCCGGACTGGGGACAGGGACTTCCGAGCAGTACTTC,CSAGLGTGTSEQYF
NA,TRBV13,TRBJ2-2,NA,TGTGCCAGCAGCCTCCTGAGTTCAGGGGAGCTGTTTTTT,CASSLLSSGELFF
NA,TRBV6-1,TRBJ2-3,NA,TGTGCCAGCAGTGACAAACGGGGACACACAGATACGCAGTATTTT,CASSDKRGHTDTQYF